Sequencing of this T cell receptor (beta chain) was carried out in a study of blood T cell repertoires in COVID-19. Whole-study context: The cDNA or gDNA used as material had been derived from T cells, B-cell-depleted T cells, or PBMCs.

The protocol was immunoSEQ multiplex PCR, while the TCRdb copy is restricted to in-frame clones and leaves out a portion. This table holds approximately 300,000 clones, approximately 87% found once. With 2 bases clipped from V and 2 bases from J, the junction kept 5 bases outside the gene matches. The CDR3 is made up of 15 amino acids. Germline CDR1 is SNHLY and CDR2 is FYNNEI. Either two negative PCRs, clearance, or symptom resolution qualified Cohort 3 donors as recovered. Sample: PBMCs or T cells enriched from blood (not recorded which). The rearrangement joins TRBV2 to TRBJ2-5, with TRBD2 identical over 7 bases. This clonotype was obtained from a woman in her twenties or thirties who had recovered from COVID-19. The CDR3 nucleotides read TGTGCCAGCAGTGAATCAGGGAGGGGTCAAGAGACCCAGTACTTC. Translated: CASSESGRGQETQYF.